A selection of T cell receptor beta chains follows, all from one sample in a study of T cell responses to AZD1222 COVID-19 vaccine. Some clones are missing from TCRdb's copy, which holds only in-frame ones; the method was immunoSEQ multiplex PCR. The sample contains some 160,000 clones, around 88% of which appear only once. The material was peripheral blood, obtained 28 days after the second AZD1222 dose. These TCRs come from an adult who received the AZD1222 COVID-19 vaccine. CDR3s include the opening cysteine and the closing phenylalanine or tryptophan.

CDR3: CASSQGQGAIIGYTF
V: TRBV3-1/TRBV3-2
J: TRBJ1-2

CDR3: CASSPGRSYGYTF
V: TRBV7-9
J: TRBJ1-2

CDR3: CASRFSGKQGASQPQHF
V: TRBV19
J: TRBJ1-5

CDR3: CAISEGGHYNEQFF
V: TRBV10-3
J: TRBJ2-1

CDR3: CASSQDRVEAFF
V: TRBV4-1
J: TRBJ1-1

CDR3: CATSSPRGPTF
V: TRBV15
J: TRBJ1-2

CDR3: CASSSPGQRVNEQFF
V: TRBV5-1
J: TRBJ2-1

CDR3: CASLAGVYTEAFF
V: TRBV18
J: TRBJ1-1

CDR3: CASSLLGADEQYF
V: TRBV5-6
J: TRBJ2-7

CDR3: CASSQGGGGQYF
V: TRBV3-1/TRBV3-2
J: TRBJ2-5

CDR3: CASSWDRRYGYTF
V: TRBV6-2/TRBV6-3
J: TRBJ1-2

CDR3: CASSPGRGYEQYF
V: TRBV5-4
J: TRBJ2-7

CDR3: CASTLGTELSYGYTF
V: TRBV2
J: TRBJ1-2

CDR3: CASSPGGYGYTF
V: TRBV12-3/TRBV12-4
J: TRBJ1-2

CDR3: CASSTRRREDGYTF
V: TRBV2
J: TRBJ1-2

CDR3: CASSQRRASLSVGAIYF
V: TRBV23-1
J: TRBJ1-3

CDR3: CASSLGGWTGSSNQPQHF
V: TRBV5-6
J: TRBJ1-5

CDR3: CASSPRRDREVEQYF
V: TRBV18
J: TRBJ2-7

CDR3: CASSLLQGPYEQYF
V: TRBV5-8
J: TRBJ2-7

CDR3: CARSQPQTGNTIYF
V: TRBV6-5
J: TRBJ1-3

CDR3: CASSYILTKINNEQFF
V: TRBV5-8
J: TRBJ2-1

CDR3: CASSFAGAFTDTQYF
V: TRBV7-9
J: TRBJ2-3

CDR3: CASSRDRAGGYTF
V: TRBV7-8
J: TRBJ1-2

CDR3: CASSSLGDTQYF
V: TRBV13
J: TRBJ2-3

CDR3: CASSLAPQSSYNEQFF
V: TRBV5-1
J: TRBJ2-1

CDR3: CASSATGEGEQFF
V: TRBV9
J: TRBJ2-1

CDR3: CSVEGGKQGNPYEQYF
V: TRBV29-1
J: TRBJ2-7